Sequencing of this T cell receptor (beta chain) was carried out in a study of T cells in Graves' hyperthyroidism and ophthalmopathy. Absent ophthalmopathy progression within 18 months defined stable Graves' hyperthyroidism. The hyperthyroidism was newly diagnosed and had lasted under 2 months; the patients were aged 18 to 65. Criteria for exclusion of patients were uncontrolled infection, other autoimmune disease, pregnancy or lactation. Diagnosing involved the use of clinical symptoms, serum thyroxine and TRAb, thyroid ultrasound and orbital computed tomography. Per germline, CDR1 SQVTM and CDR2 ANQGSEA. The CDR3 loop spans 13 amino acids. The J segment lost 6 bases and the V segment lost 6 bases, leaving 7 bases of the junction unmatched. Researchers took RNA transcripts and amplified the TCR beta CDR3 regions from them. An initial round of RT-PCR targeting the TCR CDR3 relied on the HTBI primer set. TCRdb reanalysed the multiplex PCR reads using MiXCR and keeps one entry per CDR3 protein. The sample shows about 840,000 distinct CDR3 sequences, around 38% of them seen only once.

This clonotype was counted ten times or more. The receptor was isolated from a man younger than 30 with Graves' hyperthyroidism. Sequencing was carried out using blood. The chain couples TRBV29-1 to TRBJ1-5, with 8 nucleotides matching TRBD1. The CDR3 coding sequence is TGCAGCGTCGATCAGGGGGCGGGTCAGCCCCAGCATTTT. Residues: CSVDQGAGQPQHF.